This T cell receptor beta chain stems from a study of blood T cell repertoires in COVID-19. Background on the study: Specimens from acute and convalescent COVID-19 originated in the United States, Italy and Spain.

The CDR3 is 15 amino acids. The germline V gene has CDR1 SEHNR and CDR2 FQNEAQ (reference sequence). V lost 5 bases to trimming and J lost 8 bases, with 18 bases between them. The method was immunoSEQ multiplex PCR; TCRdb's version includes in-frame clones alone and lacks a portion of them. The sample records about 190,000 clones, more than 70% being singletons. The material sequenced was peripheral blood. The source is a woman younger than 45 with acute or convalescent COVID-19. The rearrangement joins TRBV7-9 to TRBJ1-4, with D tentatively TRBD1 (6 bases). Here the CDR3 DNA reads TGTGCCAGCAGCCGTTTAACAGGGTTGGACGAAAAACTGTTTTTT. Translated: CASSRLTGLDEKLFF. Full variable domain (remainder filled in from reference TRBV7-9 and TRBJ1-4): DTGVSQNPRHKITKRGQNVTFRCDPISEHNRLYWYRQTLGQGPEFLTYFQNEAQLEKSRLLSDRFSAERPKGSFSTLEIQRTEQGDSAMYLCASSRLTGLDEKLFFGSGTQLSVL.